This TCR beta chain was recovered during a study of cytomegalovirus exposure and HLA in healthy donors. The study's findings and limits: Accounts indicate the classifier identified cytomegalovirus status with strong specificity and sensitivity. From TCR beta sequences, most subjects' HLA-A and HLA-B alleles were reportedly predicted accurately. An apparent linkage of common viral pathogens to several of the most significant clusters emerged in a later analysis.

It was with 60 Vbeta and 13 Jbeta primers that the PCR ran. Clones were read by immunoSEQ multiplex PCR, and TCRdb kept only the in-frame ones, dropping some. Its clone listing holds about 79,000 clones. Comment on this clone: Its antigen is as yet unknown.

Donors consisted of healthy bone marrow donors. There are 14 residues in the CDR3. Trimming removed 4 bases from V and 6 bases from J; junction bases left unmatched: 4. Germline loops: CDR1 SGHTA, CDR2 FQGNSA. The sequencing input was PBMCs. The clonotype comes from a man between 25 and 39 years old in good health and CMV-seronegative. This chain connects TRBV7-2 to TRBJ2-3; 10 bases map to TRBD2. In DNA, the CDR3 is TGTGCCAGCAGCTACCGTAGCGGGGGGGATACGCAGTATTTT. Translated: CASSYRSGGDTQYF.